This entry lists 26 T cell receptor beta chains sequenced from one sample in a study of cytomegalovirus exposure and HLA in healthy donors (dated by TCRdb to the late 2010s). Libraries were constructed by the immunoSEQ multiplex PCR assay. The multiplex PCR relied on a mix of 60 forward primers for TCR Vbeta segments and 13 reverse primers for TCR Jbeta segments. TCRdb holds this immuneACCESS table with in-frame rearrangements only. Some clones are missing; in checked studies, unresolved V genes explain under half, and the rest has no known cause. This sample gives about 120,000 clones in total; 75% of them show up just once. The ten largest clones take up under 3% of the sample. The sequenced material came from PBMCs. The receptors come from a woman between 35 and 50 years old in good health and CMV-seropositive.

The V call is TRBV19, the J call TRBJ2-3; 11 bases match TRBD2. Germline-derived CDR1 and CDR2 are LNHDA and SQIVND (reference sequence). This CDR3 region has 17 residues. Germline trimming cut 0 bases from V and 2 bases from J; bases unmatched to any gene: 4. CDR3 region: CASSIDPLAGDTDTQYF. The DNA for the CDR3 is TGTGCCAGTAGTATAGACCCACTAGCGGGAGACACAGATACGCAGTATTTT.

The V call is TRBV29-1, the J call TRBJ2-5, with D possibly matching TRBD2 (6 bases). The ends were cut back, 7 bases at V and 3 bases at J, with 15 bases in the middle. Germline-derived CDR1 and CDR2 are SQVTM and ANQGSEA. CDR3 length: 13 amino acids. CDR3 loop: CSAVRDSKETQYF. CDR3 bases: TGCAGCGCCGTCCGGGACTCCAAAGAGACCCAGTACTTC.

The chain couples TRBV27 to TRBJ2-7; TRBD1 might be the D (5 bases). CDR3 size: 14 residues. V was cut by 5 bases and J by 2 bases, with 13 bases left in between. CDR1 is MNHEY and CDR2 is SMNVEV in the germline V gene (reference sequence). The DNA of the CDR3 is TGTGCCAGCAGTCCAAGTACAGGAGCCTACGAGCAGTACTTC. Its translation: CASSPSTGAYEQYF.

This clone is a singleton in its sample. The CDR3 loop reads CASTDRGWTEAFF. The CDR3 coding sequence is TGTGCCAGTACCGACAGGGGCTGGACTGAAGCTTTCTTT. The chain employs TRBV19 and TRBJ1-1, with 8 bases aligning to TRBD1. Germline lookup yields CDR1 LNHDA and CDR2 SQIVND (reference sequence). The CDR3 is 13 residues long. After removal of 7 bases from V and 5 bases from J, the junction contained 6 bases not matched to a gene. Full variable domain (rest looked up from reference TRBV19 and TRBJ1-1): DGGITQSPKYLFRKEGQNVTLSCEQNLNHDAMYWYRQDPGQGLRLIYYSQIVNDFQKGDIAEGYSVSREKKESFPLTVTSAQKNPTAFYLCASTDRGWTEAFFGQGTRLTVV.

V and J are TRBV11-3 and TRBJ2-1; D possibly corresponds to TRBD2 (5 bases). V was shortened by 0 bases and J by 8 bases, with 5 bases between the two germline ends. Germline loops: CDR1 SGHNT, CDR2 YENEEA. The CDR3 has 12 amino acids. The CDR3 DNA reads as TGTGCCAGCAGCTTAGAGGGAGATGAGCAGTTCTTC. Translation gives CASSLEGDEQFF.

The V and J genes are TRBV6-1 and TRBJ2-1; tentative D call: TRBD1 (6 bases). V lost 6 bases, J lost 10 bases, and 19 bases lay in between. Germline CDR1 MNHNS, CDR2 SASEGT. The CDR3 contains 14 residues. The CDR3 DNA is TGTGCCAGCAGCCGGGACAATCCCCAATCCGAGCAGTTCTTC. Translation: CASSRDNPQSEQFF.

This clone turned up a few times. The V gene is TRBV28, the J gene TRBJ2-2; D is possibly TRBD1 (6 bases). Trimming took 5 bases from V and 2 from J, leaving 15 bases between them. Per germline, CDR1 MDHEN and CDR2 SYDVKM. This CDR3 has 16 residues. In DNA form, the CDR3 reads TGTGCCAGCAGTCCCTGGGACATCCTCAACACCGGGGAGCTGTTTTTT. Translated: CASSPWDILNTGELFF.

The V gene is TRBV10-3, the J gene TRBJ2-1; 7 bases align to TRBD1. This CDR3 region has 17 residues. Trimming cost V 6 bases and J 4 bases; bases outside gene matches: 15. In germline, CDR1 is ENHRY, CDR2 SYGVKD. The CDR3 DNA follows: TGTGCCATCAGAGCGCGAAGTGGACAGGCCCTATACAATGAGCAGTTCTTC. Translation gives CAIRARSGQALYNEQFF.

The chain has TRBV11-3 and TRBJ2-7; D remains unclear. Germline CDR1 reads SGHNT; CDR2 reads YENEEA. The CDR3 covers 15 residues. V lost 0 bases to trimming and J lost 2 bases, with 11 bases between them. This chain's CDR3 is CASSLEAGPTYEQYF. The DNA of the CDR3 is TGTGCCAGCAGCTTAGAGGCAGGTCCCACCTACGAGCAGTACTTC.

V and J are TRBV28 and TRBJ2-5; 9 bases align to TRBD2. Germline V gene lookup returns CDR1 MDHEN and CDR2 SYDVKM. Germline trimming cut 2 bases from V and 5 bases from J; bases unmatched to any gene: 12. CDR3 length: 17 residues. The CDR3 here is CASSLHMSGRWGETQYF. The CDR3, as DNA: TGTGCCAGCAGTTTACACATGAGCGGGAGGTGGGGGGAGACCCAGTACTTC.

This chain links TRBV29-1 with TRBJ2-3, with TRBD1 matching 9 bases. CDR3 length: 12 amino acids. Germline CDR1 is SQVTM and CDR2 is ANQGSEA. Trimming removed 7 bases from V and 5 bases from J; junction bases left unmatched: 4. The CDR3 DNA is TGCAGCGCCGGACAGGGGTTAGATACGCAGTATTTT. This translates into CSAGQGLDTQYF.

The DNA of the CDR3 is TGTGCCAGCAGCTTGCTGGGACAGGGGGGAGCGGGAACTGAAGCTTTCTTT. Its translation: CASSLLGQGGAGTEAFF. The chain couples TRBV5-4 to TRBJ1-1; 11 bases line up with TRBD1. The V gene's germline CDR1 is SGHNT and CDR2 YYREEE (reference sequence). The ends lost 1 base at V and 5 bases at J; junction bases unmatched: 10. The CDR3 covers 17 residues. Drawing the rest from reference TRBV5-4 and TRBJ1-1, the complete variable domain is ETGVTQSPTHLIKTRGQQVTLRCSSQSGHNTVSWYQQALGQGPQFIFQYYREEENGRGNFPPRFSGLQFPNYSSELNVNALELDDSALYLCASSLLGQGGAGTEAFFGQGTRLTVV.

This chain's CDR3 is CASSFSRNYEQYF. CDR3 DNA: TGTGCCAGCAGTTTCTCTAGAAACTACGAGCAGTACTTC. The chain couples TRBV27 to TRBJ2-7, with no clear D. CDR1 is MNHEY and CDR2 is SMNVEV in the germline V gene (reference sequence). Trimming shortened V by 3 bases and J by 3 bases, and 9 bases separated the two germline ends. The CDR3 loop spans 13 amino acids.

V usage is TRBV5-1 and J usage is TRBJ1-5; 7 bases match TRBD1. The CDR3 has 14 amino acids. Germline-derived CDR1 and CDR2 are SGHRS and YFSETQ. J lost 3 bases, V lost 5 bases, and 5 bases had no gene match. CDR3 DNA sequence: TGCGCCAGCAGTCCAGGGGGGATCAATCAGCCCCAGCATTTT. It is translated as CASSPGGINQPQHF.

The chain is built from TRBV5-1 and TRBJ2-7; possible D gene TRBD1, 6 bases. V lost 1 base and J 3 bases, leaving 8 bases between the germline ends. Germline V CDR1 and CDR2: SGHRS, YFSETQ. The CDR3 has 13 residues. DNA for the CDR3: TGCGCCAGCAGCTTGCCAGGGGTCTACGAGCAGTACTTC. Its protein is CASSLPGVYEQYF.

This clone appeared a few times. The chain has TRBV15 and TRBJ2-6; perhaps TRBD2 as D (6 bases). The CDR3 extends over 17 amino acids. Looked up from germline, CDR1 is LNHNV and CDR2 is YYDKDF (reference sequence). Trimming left V 5 bases short and J 3 bases short, with 17 bases between. The CDR3 DNA sequence: TGTGCCACCAGCGGAACCGGGGGTTTGAGTGGGGCCAACGTCCTGACTTTC. Amino acids: CATSGTGGLSGANVLTF.

The chain couples TRBV28 to TRBJ1-1; D possibly corresponds to TRBD1 (6 bases). Germline loops: CDR1 MDHEN, CDR2 SYDVKM. The CDR3 loop spans 15 amino acids. The V end lost 2 bases, the J end lost 4 bases, and 14 bases lay between the germline ends. Here the CDR3 reads CASSLTGSWGTEAFF. The CDR3 DNA reads as TGTGCCAGCAGTTTAACAGGGAGTTGGGGCACTGAAGCTTTCTTT.

The V and J genes are TRBV18 and TRBJ2-3; TRBD1 agrees at 8 bases. V was pared by 4 bases and J by 2 bases, with 8 bases of the junction left unmatched. CDR1 and CDR2 from the germline V gene are KGHSH and LQKENI. The length of the CDR3 is 16 residues. Here the CDR3 reads CASSQLQGALTDTQYF. The CDR3 coding sequence is TGTGCCAGCTCACAACTTCAGGGGGCCCTCACAGATACGCAGTATTTT.

The genes are TRBV4-1 and TRBJ1-2, with TRBD1 as a possible D gene (6 bases). The CDR3 length is 16 residues. Trimming took 0 bases from V and 3 from J, leaving 14 bases between them. Germline CDR1 MGHRA, CDR2 YSYEKL. The CDR3 protein is CASSQETLGAYYGYTF. The CDR3 DNA reads TGCGCCAGCAGCCAAGAGACTTTGGGGGCTTACTATGGCTACACCTTC.

This chain links TRBV28 with TRBJ1-4; weak D call: TRBD1 (6 bases). Germline lookup yields CDR1 MDHEN and CDR2 SYDVKM. The CDR3 spans 16 residues. Deletions cut 5 bases from V and 5 bases from J, with 18 bases between. Here the CDR3 DNA reads TGTGCCAGCAGTCCTGGGGGGGCGACTATAAATGAAAAACTGTTTTTT. This codes for CASSPGGATINEKLFF. The full variable domain, in which reference TRBV28 and TRBJ1-4 provide the parts outside the CDR3, is DVKVTQSSRYLVKRTGEKVFLECVQDMDHENMFWYRQDPGLGLRLIYFSYDVKMKEKGDIPEGYSVSREKKERFSLILESASTNQTSMYLCASSPGGATINEKLFFGSGTQLSVL.

This chain connects TRBV5-4 to TRBJ2-1; tentative D call: TRBD2 (7 bases). The CDR3 runs to 15 residues. Germline assignment: CDR1 SGHNT and CDR2 YYREEE (reference sequence). Trimming took off 0 bases at V and 5 bases at J, with 12 bases between the two ends. Here the CDR3 reads CASSLVGGLNNEQFF. The CDR3 DNA sequence: TGTGCCAGCAGCTTGGTCGGGGGGCTAAACAATGAGCAGTTCTTC.

This chain joins TRBV7-9 and TRBJ2-5; TRBD1 matches at 8 bases. CDR3 size: 14 residues. With 5 bases clipped from V and 5 bases from J, the junction kept 7 bases outside the gene matches. Germline V CDR1 and CDR2: SEHNR, FQNEAQ (reference sequence). The CDR3 protein is CASSKTGGDETQYF. Written as DNA, the CDR3 is TGTGCCAGCAGCAAAACAGGGGGTGACGAGACCCAGTACTTC.

V gene TRBV30 combines with J gene TRBJ1-3, with D possibly TRBD1 on 6 matching bases. In germline, CDR1 is GTSNPN, CDR2 SVGIG (reference sequence). The length of the CDR3 is 13 residues. V shed 5 bases and J shed 4 bases, with 12 bases lying between them. The CDR3 sequence is CAWQQGAGNTIYF. The CDR3 DNA is TGTGCCTGGCAACAGGGCGCCGGAAACACCATATATTTT.

The genes are TRBV6-5 and TRBJ1-1; tentatively, D is TRBD1 (5 bases). CDR1 is MNHEY and CDR2 is SVGAGI in the germline V gene. Trimming removed 2 bases from V and 0 bases from J, with 7 bases in between. The CDR3 sequence is 14 residues long. The CDR3 reads CASSYGAVNTEAFF. The CDR3 nucleotides read TGTGCCAGCAGTTACGGGGCCGTGAACACTGAAGCTTTCTTT.

The gene calls are TRBV28 and TRBJ2-1, with TRBD1 identical over 11 bases. V lost 6 bases, J lost 3 bases, and 13 bases stayed unmatched. This CDR3 contains 18 residues. Per germline, CDR1 MDHEN and CDR2 SYDVKM. The CDR3 nucleotides read TGTGCCAGCAGCCGTACACCGGGACAGGGGGGAATCTACAATGAGCAGTTCTTC. Translation: CASSRTPGQGGIYNEQFF.

The gene calls are TRBV27 and TRBJ2-7, with 7 bases that match TRBD1. The CDR3 totals 13 residues. Losses at the gene ends were 8 bases for V and 1 base for J; bases not matched to a gene: 5. CDR1 is MNHEY, CDR2 SMNVEV, per germline (reference sequence). The CDR3 is CASSGTVSYEQYF. The CDR3 DNA sequence: TGTGCCAGCTCCGGGACAGTGTCCTACGAGCAGTACTTC.